The T cell receptor (beta chain) described here comes from a study of cytomegalovirus exposure and HLA in healthy donors. The study's findings and limits: Reportedly, fewer N-insertions than the roughly 600-donor mean appeared in an Asian-associated ancestry cluster in a later analysis.

Primers for the PCR totalled 60 Vbeta and 13 Jbeta. Sequenced by immunoSEQ multiplex PCR; TCRdb stores in-frame clones only, minus some. The sample has 120,000 or so clones, more than 70% seen once. These donors counted as nominally healthy when sampled, but unrecorded immune exposures were likely. In regard to this clone: Its specificity is not known.

The V segment lost 5 bases and the J segment 1 base; nucleotides outside the gene matches: 7. The CDR3 consists of 16 residues. The germline V gene encodes CDR1 MDHEN and CDR2 SYDVKM. The rearrangement links TRBV28 to TRBJ2-4, with 8 bases that match TRBD1. The sample comprised PBMCs. This clonotype was sampled from a man aged 45-60 years in good health and CMV-seropositive. CDR3 sequence (DNA): TGTGCCAGCAGTCCAGGGGGCAGTAAGGCCAAAAACATTCAGTACTTC. Residues: CASSPGGSKAKNIQYF. The full variable domain, rest sourced from reference TRBV28 and TRBJ2-4, is DVKVTQSSRYLVKRTGEKVFLECVQDMDHENMFWYRQDPGLGLRLIYFSYDVKMKEKGDIPEGYSVSREKKERFSLILESASTNQTSMYLCASSPGGSKAKNIQYFGAGTRLSVL.